What follows is one TCR beta chain and its context. The sample originates from a study of blood T cell repertoires in COVID-19. Turning to the study itself: T cells, B-cell-depleted T cells, or PBMCs supplied cDNA or gDNA.

Original handling: The authors estimated nucleated cell counts from reference gene primer amplification. Clones were read by immunoSEQ multiplex PCR, and TCRdb kept only the in-frame ones, dropping some. V and J calls and clone size come straight from that table; D and trimming were deduced from the DNA. This sample has 200,000 to 250,000 clones, with 88% found just once. Germline V gene data show CDR1 as SGHRS and CDR2 as YFSETQ. The CDR3 runs 16 residues. V was shortened by 2 bases and J by 0 bases, with 9 bases between the two germline ends. Sequenced input: peripheral blood. The chain recombines TRBV5-1 with TRBJ2-6, with a tentative D call TRBD2 (6 bases). This clonotype originated in a man aged 18 to 30 with active or convalescent COVID-19. The CDR3 is CASSFTRDSGANVLTF. CDR3 sequence (DNA): TGCGCCAGCAGCTTCACGCGGGACTCTGGGGCCAACGTCCTGACTTTC.